This entry lists 26 T cell receptor beta chains sequenced from one sample in a study of blood T cell repertoires in COVID-19. Sequencing used immunoSEQ multiplex PCR; TCRdb keeps in-frame clones, though not all of them. The repertoire holds 300,000 to 350,000 clones, with around 87% as singletons. The sample taken for sequencing was peripheral blood. The receptor source for this set is a woman between 40 and 55 years old with COVID-19, enrolled during active disease.

This chain connects TRBV19 to TRBJ2-3, with D uncertain. Trimming took off 3 bases at V and 7 bases at J, with 17 bases between the two ends. CDR1 is LNHDA, CDR2 SQIVND, per germline (reference sequence). The CDR3 consists of 15 residues. CDR3 loop: CASSIGRLSPNTQYF. The CDR3 nucleotides are TGTGCCAGTAGTATCGGAAGACTCTCCCCCAATACGCAGTATTTT.

This clone was picked up one time. V and J are TRBV19 and TRBJ1-1; the D is unclear. Trimming took 7 bases from V and 4 from J, leaving 22 bases between them. Germline V CDR1 and CDR2: LNHDA, SQIVND (reference sequence). CDR3 size: 16 residues. CDR3 coding DNA: TGTGCCAGTAAGAGTATAGGCGCTAGGCTGGGCACTGAAGCTTTCTTT. The encoded protein is CASKSIGARLGTEAFF.

The chain uses TRBV4-3 and TRBJ2-1; 10 bases align to TRBD2. Trimming removed 3 bases from V and 7 bases from J; junction bases left unmatched: 12. CDR3 size: 17 residues. From germline, CDR1 is LGHNA and CDR2 YSLEER. The CDR3 loop is CASSQSSGTSALNEQFF. The CDR3, as DNA: TGCGCCAGCAGCCAGTCCTCCGGGACTAGCGCCCTAAATGAGCAGTTCTTC.

This clone was recorded a few times. CDR3 bases: TGTGCCAGCAGCTGGGGTGGGGGCAGGAATCAGCCCCAGCATTTT. This translates into CASSWGGGRNQPQHF. The chain combines TRBV5-5 with TRBJ1-5; TRBD1 might be the D (6 bases). Per the germline V gene, CDR1 is SGHKS and CDR2 is YYEKEE (reference sequence). This CDR3 contains 15 residues. Trimming cost V 3 bases and J 4 bases, with 14 bases left between them.

The V and J genes are TRBV11-2 and TRBJ2-7; maybe TRBD2 (5 bases). The V gene lost 0 bases and the J gene lost 7 bases, with 7 bases spanning the gap. The CDR3 is 12 residues long. Looked up from germline, CDR1 is SGHAT and CDR2 is FQNNGV. This CDR3 reads CASSLDRGEQYF. As DNA, the CDR3 is TGTGCCAGCAGCTTAGATCGGGGTGAGCAGTACTTC.

The gene calls are TRBV2 and TRBJ2-1; 7 bases line up with TRBD1. After removal of 6 bases from V and 7 bases from J, the junction contained 12 bases not matched to a gene. The germline CDR1 and CDR2 sequences are SNHLY and FYNNEI. This CDR3 region has 15 residues. The CDR3 loop reads CASSSSQGLGNEQFF. CDR3 DNA sequence: TGTGCCAGCAGCTCGTCACAGGGGTTGGGGAATGAGCAGTTCTTC.

This clone was seen a few times. This sequence joins TRBV11-2 and TRBJ2-3, with 9 bases aligning to TRBD2. The CDR3 loop spans 16 amino acids. Trimming removed 4 bases from V and 3 bases from J; junction bases left unmatched: 8. In germline, CDR1 is SGHAT, CDR2 FQNNGV. The CDR3 sequence is CASSSPPGLATDTQYF. In DNA, the CDR3 is TGTGCCAGCAGCTCGCCCCCGGGACTAGCAACAGATACGCAGTATTTT.

The chain employs TRBV28 and TRBJ1-1; TRBD1 is a possible D gene (5 bases). The V and J ends lost 2 bases and 6 bases respectively, with 22 bases between them. CDR1 MDHEN and CDR2 SYDVKM come from the germline V gene. The CDR3 sequence is 17 residues long. CDR3 DNA: TGTGCCAGCAGTTTACCCCTTGCGGGGGGAGGGACCCCTGAAGCTTTCTTT. Translated: CASSLPLAGGGTPEAFF.

This clone has a single count. This chain uses TRBV7-3 with TRBJ2-1, with 8 bases matching TRBD2. Germline assignment: CDR1 SGHTA and CDR2 FQGTGA. The CDR3 runs 15 residues. The ends lost 2 bases at V and 9 bases at J; junction bases unmatched: 9. CDR3 coding DNA: TGTGCCAGCAGCTTAGGGCGGGGGGCCGAAACTGAGCAGTTCTTC. Translating gives CASSLGRGAETEQFF.

The rearrangement uses TRBV9 and TRBJ2-7; 9 bases agree with TRBD1. Germline-derived CDR1 and CDR2 are SGDLS and YYNGEE. The CDR3 is 14 amino acids. Unmatched junction bases numbered 3, after V lost 2 bases and J lost 3 bases. CDR3 in DNA: TGTGCCAGCAGCGTCGGGACAGGGAACTACGAGCAGTACTTC. Protein product: CASSVGTGNYEQYF.

This rearrangement joins TRBV12-2 to TRBJ2-1; the table assigns TRBD2, which was not confirmed against the DNA. TRBV12-2 is labeled a pseudogene. The CDR3 has 16 amino acids. The CDR3 spells CASRSITYFRGNEQFF. The CDR3 DNA reads TGTGCAAGTCGCTCAATTACTTATTTCAGAGGTAATGAGCAGTTCTTC.

J is TRBJ2-1 and V is TRBV7-8; 7 bases align to TRBD1. This CDR3 has 13 residues. Trimming cost V 1 base and J 9 bases; bases outside gene matches: 3. Germline CDR1 and CDR2: SGHVS and FQNEAQ. CDR3 in amino acids: CASSLDRQGEQFF. DNA for the CDR3: TGTGCCAGCAGCTTAGACCGACAGGGTGAGCAGTTCTTC.

This sequence joins TRBV15 and TRBJ1-5; D not resolved. This CDR3 has 16 residues. Trimming cost V 1 base and J 6 bases, with 16 bases left between them. Germline V gene data show CDR1 as LNHNV and CDR2 as YYDKDF (reference sequence). The chain's CDR3 is CATSRGAATGIQPQHF. The CDR3, as DNA: TGTGCCACCAGCAGAGGGGCCGCTACCGGGATTCAGCCCCAGCATTTT. Full variable domain (outside the CDR3, taken from reference TRBV15 and TRBJ1-5): DAMVIQNPRYQVTQFGKPVTLSCSQTLNHNVMYWYQQKSSQAPKLLFHYYDKDFNNEADTPDNFQSRRPNTSFCFLDIRSPGLGDTAMYLCATSRGAATGIQPQHFGDGTRLSIL.

The CDR3 region has the DNA TGTGCCAGCAGTTTATCGGGGACAGGGGCTGGAAACACCATATATTTT. It yields the protein CASSLSGTGAGNTIYF. The chain joins TRBV27 to TRBJ1-3; 10 bases are shared with TRBD1. The CDR3 is made up of 16 amino acids. Trimming at V came to 0 bases and at J to 2 bases, leaving 1 base not matched to a gene. Germline CDR1 MNHEY, CDR2 SMNVEV (reference sequence).

This clone has a single count. The chain couples TRBV19 to TRBJ1-3; D gene ambiguous. The V end lost 7 bases, the J end lost 2 bases, and 9 bases lay between the germline ends. Germline V lookup: CDR1 LNHDA, CDR2 SQIVND (reference sequence). The length of the CDR3 is 13 residues. The CDR3 DNA sequence: TGTGCCAGTACCGGTCAAGCTGGAAACACCATATATTTT. It yields the protein CASTGQAGNTIYF.

The V call is TRBV12-3 or TRBV12-4, the J call TRBJ2-2; the D gene is possibly TRBD1 (6 bases). The CDR3 is 13 residues long. The ends were cut back, 3 bases at V and 5 bases at J, with 7 bases in the middle. CDR3 in amino acids: CASSFQGTGELFF. In nucleotides, the CDR3 is TGTGCCAGCAGTTTTCAGGGGACCGGGGAGCTGTTTTTT.

This chain links TRBV6-6 with TRBJ1-6; TRBD1 aligns across 9 bases. CDR3 length equals 16 residues. CDR1 and CDR2 (germline): MNHNY, SVGAGI (reference sequence). The junction had 11 bases not matched to a gene; V was cut back by 4 bases and J by 10 bases. The CDR3 DNA is TGTGCCAGCAGTTCCCCAAGCGGGACAGGGATGTCACCCCTCCACTTT. This gives the protein CASSSPSGTGMSPLHF.

CDR3: CASSRTRSSGNTIYF. The CDR3 coding sequence is TGTGCCAGCAGCCGGACTCGGAGCTCTGGAAACACCATATATTTT. The chain recombines TRBV11-2 with TRBJ1-3; no reliable D call. Germline assignment: CDR1 SGHAT and CDR2 FQNNGV. The CDR3 contains 15 residues. V lost 5 bases and J 0 bases, leaving 11 bases between the germline ends.

The chain employs TRBV18 and TRBJ1-5; D is possibly TRBD1 (5 bases). The V end lost 2 bases, the J end lost 4 bases, and 12 bases lay between the germline ends. Germline CDR1 reads KGHSH; CDR2 reads LQKENI. The CDR3 has 15 amino acids. The CDR3 sequence: CASSPVIAGNQPQHF. DNA for the CDR3: TGTGCCAGCTCACCAGTTATAGCAGGGAATCAGCCCCAGCATTTT.

The CDR3 DNA is TGTGCCAGCAGTTCAGAGGACTCTGGGGCCAACGTCCTGACTTTC. As protein: CASSSEDSGANVLTF. The chain employs TRBV2 and TRBJ2-6; no reliable D call. Germline CDR1 and CDR2: SNHLY and FYNNEI. V dropped 5 bases and J dropped 0 bases, with 8 bases sitting between them. The CDR3 consists of 15 residues.

The J gene is TRBJ2-7, the V gene TRBV7-2, with D maybe TRBD1 (6 bases). V was pared by 5 bases and J by 0 bases, with 11 bases between. CDR3 length: 14 residues. Per germline, CDR1 SGHTA and CDR2 FQGNSA. CDR3 in amino acids: CASSTTGHSYEQYF. In DNA form, the CDR3 reads TGTGCCAGCAGCACTACGGGACACTCCTACGAGCAGTACTTC.

The genes are TRBV28 and TRBJ1-1, with no clear D. The CDR3 has 13 residues. Germline CDR1 reads MDHEN; CDR2 reads SYDVKM. Trimming took off 10 bases at V and 2 bases at J, with 14 bases between the two ends. CDR3 sequence: CAIQRTANTEAFF. The CDR3 DNA sequence: TGTGCCATCCAGCGGACGGCCAACACTGAAGCTTTCTTT. The full variable domain, completed using reference TRBV28 and TRBJ1-1, is DVKVTQSSRYLVKRTGEKVFLECVQDMDHENMFWYRQDPGLGLRLIYFSYDVKMKEKGDIPEGYSVSREKKERFSLILESASTNQTSMYLCAIQRTANTEAFFGQGTRLTVV.

The V and J genes are TRBV5-1 and TRBJ2-7; TRBD1 matches at 7 bases. The CDR3 loop spans 13 amino acids. Trimming took 8 bases from V and 0 from J; bases not matched to a gene: 5. Germline CDR1 and CDR2: SGHRS and YFSETQ. DNA for the CDR3: TGCGCCAGTTCGGACAGGCTCTCCTACGAGCAGTACTTC. Protein product: CASSDRLSYEQYF.

V gene TRBV29-1 combines with J gene TRBJ1-1; 7 bases agree with TRBD1. The V segment lost 6 bases and the J segment 5 bases; nucleotides outside the gene matches: 12. The V gene's germline CDR1 is SQVTM and CDR2 ANQGSEA. The CDR3 contains 14 residues. The CDR3 spells CSVQIQGFKTEAFF. DNA for the CDR3: TGCAGCGTACAAATACAGGGGTTTAAAACTGAAGCTTTCTTT.

The V call is TRBV9, the J call TRBJ1-1; D possibly corresponds to TRBD1 (6 bases). Between the trimmed V and J ends, which lost 1 base and 4 bases, there was a span of 8 bases. This CDR3 has 13 amino acids. Germline-derived CDR1 and CDR2 are SGDLS and YYNGEE. CDR3 residues: CASSVRGGTEAFF. For the CDR3, the DNA is TGTGCCAGCAGCGTAAGAGGGGGCACTGAAGCTTTCTTT.

The chain has TRBV30 and TRBJ2-3; weak D call: TRBD2 (5 bases). Germline V gives CDR1 GTSNPN, CDR2 SVGIG (reference sequence). V shed 0 bases and J shed 3 bases, with 10 bases lying between them. The CDR3 has 14 amino acids. The chain's CDR3 is CAWSVLGNTDTQYF. The CDR3 DNA sequence: TGTGCCTGGAGTGTACTAGGAAATACAGATACGCAGTATTTT.